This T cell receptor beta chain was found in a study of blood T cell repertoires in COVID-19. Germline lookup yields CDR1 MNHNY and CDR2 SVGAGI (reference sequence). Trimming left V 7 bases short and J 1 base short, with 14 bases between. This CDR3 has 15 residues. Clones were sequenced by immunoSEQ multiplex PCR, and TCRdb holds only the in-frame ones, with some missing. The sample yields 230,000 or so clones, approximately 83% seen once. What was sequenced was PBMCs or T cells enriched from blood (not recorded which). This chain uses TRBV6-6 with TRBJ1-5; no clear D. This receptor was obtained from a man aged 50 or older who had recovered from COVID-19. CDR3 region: CASTPRALSNQPQHF. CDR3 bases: TGTGCCAGCACCCCGCGAGCCTTGAGCAATCAGCCCCAGCATTTT.